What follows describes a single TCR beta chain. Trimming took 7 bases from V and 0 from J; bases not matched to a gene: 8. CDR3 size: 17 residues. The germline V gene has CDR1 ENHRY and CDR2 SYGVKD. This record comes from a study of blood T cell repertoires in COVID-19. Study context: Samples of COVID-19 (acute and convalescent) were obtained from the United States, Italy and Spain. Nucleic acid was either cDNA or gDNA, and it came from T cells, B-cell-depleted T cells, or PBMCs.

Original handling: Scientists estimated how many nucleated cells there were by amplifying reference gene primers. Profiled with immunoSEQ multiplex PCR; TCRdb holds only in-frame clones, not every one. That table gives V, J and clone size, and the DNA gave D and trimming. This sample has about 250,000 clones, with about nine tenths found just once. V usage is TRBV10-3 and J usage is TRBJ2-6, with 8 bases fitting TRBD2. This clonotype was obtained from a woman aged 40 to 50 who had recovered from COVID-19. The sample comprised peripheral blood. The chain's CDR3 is CAITPGGESSGANVLTF. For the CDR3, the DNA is TGTGCCATCACCCCGGGAGGGGAGAGCTCTGGGGCCAACGTCCTGACTTTC.